The rows below give T cell receptor beta chains drawn from one sample of a study of CD8+CD57+ T cells in acquired aplastic anemia. TCRdb fed the reads into MiXCR, producing one record per CDR3 protein. Among 120,000 or so distinct CDR3 sequences listed, roughly 40% were seen once. The sample was sorted CD4+, CD8+, or CD8+CD57+ T cells (not recorded which) from PBMCs. The receptors here all came from a human donor with aplastic anemia. CDR3s include the opening cysteine and the closing phenylalanine or tryptophan. A D gene is named only where the DNA matches it firmly. Clone size, where shown, is once, few, many, or a class for clones that have expanded.

NA,many,TRBJ2-2,TRBV20-1,CSARGGVTGELFF,TGCAGTGCTAGAGGAGGGGTGACCGGGGAGCTGTTTTTT
NA,NA,TRBJ2-1,TRBV10-3,CAISEGGGGYNEQFF,TGTGCCATCAGTGAAGGAGGGGGGGGGTACAATGAGCAGTTCTTC
NA,many,TRBJ1-5,TRBV7-9,CAVSRVGDNQPQHF,TGTGCCGTTTCCAGGGTTGGAGACAATCAGCCCCAGCATTTT
NA,few,TRBJ1-1,TRBV29-1,CSVRQAWDTEAFF,TGCAGCGTGAGACAGGCATGGGACACTGAAGCTTTCTTT
NA,NA,TRBJ1-6,TRBV2,CANRTDNSPLHF,TGTGCCAACAGGACGGATAATTCACCCCTCCACTTT
NA,NA,TRBJ1-1,TRBV4-2,CASSRRGGGNTEAFF,TGTGCCAGCAGCCGCCGTGGTGGGGGGAACACTGAAGCTTTCTTT
NA,few,TRBJ1-2,TRBV28,CASSLRRGRGYTF,TGTGCCAGCAGCCTTCGGAGGGGCCGGGGCTACACCTTC
TRBD2,NA,TRBJ2-1,TRBV24-1,CATSDPSSGAGYNEQFF,TGTGCCACCAGTGACCCTTCTAGCGGGGCTGGCTACAATGAGCAGTTCTTC
NA,many,TRBJ1-5,TRBV10-3,CAISVGMDNQPQHF,TGTGCCATCAGTGTGGGGATGGACAATCAGCCCCAGCATTTT
TRBD2,few,TRBJ2-3,TRBV20-1,CSASSPIPSSGGYTISTDTQYF,TGCAGTGCTAGTTCCCCCATCCCGTCTAGCGGGGGGTACACAATAAGCACAGATACGCAGTATTTT
NA,NA,TRBJ1-1,TRBV10-3,CAISGFGRHEAFF,TGTGCCATCAGTGGTTTTGGCAGGCATGAAGCTTTCTTT
TRBD1,NA,TRBJ1-6,TRBV5-6,CASSLRDRDSPLHF,TGTGCCAGCAGCTTGAGGGACAGGGATTCACCCCTCCACTTT
TRBD1,many,TRBJ2-7,TRBV7-2,CASSISRTGPDEQYF,TGTGCCAGCAGCATTAGCCGGACAGGGCCGGACGAGCAGTACTTC
NA,many,TRBJ1-6,TRBV5-1,CASSLEGSSSPLHF,TGCGCCAGCAGCTTGGAGGGCTCCAGTTCACCCCTCCACTTT
NA,many,TRBJ1-1,TRBV7-9,CASSLAGEAFF,TGTGCCAGCAGCTTAGCAGGGGAAGCTTTCTTT
TRBD1,many,TRBJ1-5,TRBV6-5,CASSSGTGRQPQHF,TGTGCCAGCAGTTCCGGGACAGGTCGACAGCCCCAGCATTTT
NA,many,TRBJ1-4,TRBV9,CASSVGTKGEKLFF,TGTGCCAGCAGCGTAGGGACCAAGGGTGAAAAACTGTTTTTT
TRBD1,many,TRBJ2-1,TRBV19,CASSIAYWTGPNEQFF,TGTGCCAGTAGCATCGCCTACTGGACAGGTCCAAATGAGCAGTTCTTC
TRBD1,NA,TRBJ1-2,TRBV24-1,CATSDPGTGGRGYTF,TGTGCCACCAGTGATCCCGGGACAGGGGGTCGTGGCTACACCTTC
TRBD2,many,TRBJ2-7,TRBV20-1,CSASPASGPRAVNYEQYF,TGCAGTGCCTCACCGGCTAGCGGGCCCCGGGCGGTGAACTACGAGCAGTACTTC
NA,once,TRBJ2-6,TRBV19,CASRVEDSGANVLTF,TGTGCCAGTAGGGTGGAAGACTCTGGGGCCAACGTCCTGACTTTC
NA,NA,TRBJ2-3,TRBV29-1,CSVDLSERMQYF,TGCAGCGTTGATCTCTCTGAAAGAATGCAGTATTTT
NA,NA,TRBJ2-2,TRBV2,CASIGATGTGELFF,TGTGCCAGCATTGGGGCTACGGGGACCGGGGAGCTGTTTTTT
TRBD1,NA,TRBJ2-2,TRBV30,CAWSRDRVDTGELFF,TGTGCCTGGAGTAGGGACAGGGTAGACACCGGGGAGCTGTTTTTT
NA,NA,TRBJ2-3,TRBV10-3,CAISESEDGTDTQYF,TGTGCCATCAGTGAGTCGGAGGACGGGACAGATACGCAGTATTTT
NA,many,TRBJ2-5,TRBV9,CASSPRPLGSETQYF,TGTGCCAGCAGCCCCCGACCCCTCGGTTCGGAGACCCAGTACTTC
NA,many,TRBJ2-7,TRBV7-9,CASSRVLDEQYF,TGTGCCAGCAGCCGGGTATTAGACGAGCAGTACTTC
NA,many,TRBJ1-2,TRBV9,CASSVDRNYGYTF,TGTGCCAGCAGCGTAGACAGGAACTATGGCTACACCTTC
NA,many,TRBJ2-1,TRBV12-3/TRBV12-4,CASSLGRRLVEQFF,TGTGCCAGCAGTTTGGGGAGACGACTCGTCGAGCAGTTCTTC
TRBD1,NA,TRBJ2-1,TRBV6-1,CASSEEKGARYNEQFF,TGTGCCAGCAGTGAAGAAAAGGGGGCGCGTTACAATGAGCAGTTCTTC
TRBD2,few,TRBJ2-7,TRBV6-1,CASSEGLAGDPYEQYF,TGTGCCAGCAGTGAGGGGCTAGCGGGGGATCCCTACGAGCAGTACTTC
NA,NA,TRBJ2-1,TRBV30,CAWRKIDEQFF,TGTGCCTGGAGGAAAATCGATGAGCAGTTCTTC
TRBD1,many,TRBJ2-7,TRBV24-1,CATSDAPGTVTPYEQYF,TGTGCCACCAGTGATGCCCCCGGGACAGTAACCCCCTACGAGCAGTACTTC
NA,many,TRBJ1-1,TRBV3-1,CASSQDVRQFTEAFF,TGTGCCAGCAGCCAAGATGTCCGACAATTCACTGAAGCTTTCTTT
TRBD2,many,TRBJ2-3,TRBV10-2,CASSESVAGSTDTQYF,TGCGCCAGCAGTGAGTCGGTAGCGGGGAGCACAGATACGCAGTATTTT
TRBD2,NA,TRBJ2-3,TRBV28,CASSIRTSGGAFRTDTQYF,TGTGCCAGCAGTATTCGGACTAGCGGGGGGGCTTTTAGGACAGATACGCAGTATTTT
NA,NA,TRBJ2-3,TRBV24-1,CATSGADTQYF,TGTGCCACCAGTGGTGCAGATACGCAGTATTTT
NA,many,TRBJ1-2,TRBV25-1,CASSESGDLYGYTF,TGTGCCAGCAGTGAAAGTGGGGACCTCTATGGCTACACCTTC
NA,NA,TRBJ2-3,TRBV7-3,CASSLLAGTQYF,TGTGCCAGCAGCTTGCTAGCCGGTACGCAGTATTTT
TRBD2,NA,TRBJ2-1,TRBV29-1,CSAGTSGRAPEQFF,TGCAGCGCTGGGACTAGCGGGAGGGCCCCTGAGCAGTTCTTC
TRBD2,many,TRBJ2-1,TRBV6-4,CASSISGGNEQFF,TGTGCCAGCAGTATAAGCGGGGGGAATGAGCAGTTCTTC
TRBD1,few,TRBJ2-1,TRBV20-1,CSARALGTGFGYNEQFF,TGCAGTGCTAGAGCCCTCGGGACAGGCTTTGGGTACAATGAGCAGTTCTTC
NA,NA,TRBJ1-3,TRBV19,CASKGRNLSGNTIYF,TGTGCCAGTAAGGGCAGGAACCTCTCTGGAAACACCATATATTTT
NA,NA,TRBJ2-7,TRBV3-1,CASSRISKGYEQYF,TGTGCCAGCAGCCGAATATCGAAAGGCTACGAGCAGTACTTC
TRBD1,many,TRBJ1-2,TRBV11-2,CASSRRQGLGYGYTF,TGTGCCAGCAGCCGGAGACAGGGCTTAGGCTATGGCTACACCTTC
TRBD1,many,TRBJ1-2,TRBV2,CASSGGQGSLDYGYTF,TGTGCCAGCAGTGGAGGACAGGGAAGTTTGGACTATGGCTACACCTTC
NA,many,TRBJ2-1,TRBV7-6,CASSQQGGDEQFF,TGTGCCAGCAGCCAACAGGGGGGGGACGAGCAGTTCTTC
NA,many,TRBJ2-1,TRBV29-1,CSVAPPGNRGGYNEQFF,TGCAGCGTTGCGCCTCCGGGGAACAGGGGGGGTTACAATGAGCAGTTCTTC
NA,many,TRBJ1-1,TRBV14,CASSQERGYTEAFF,TGTGCCAGCAGCCAAGAGAGGGGGTACACTGAAGCTTTCTTT
TRBD1,many,TRBJ2-2,TRBV24-1,CATSDRAPGELFF,TGTGCCACTTCTGACAGGGCTCCCGGGGAGCTGTTTTTT
NA,once,TRBJ1-5,TRBV10-3,CASNLLQTNQPQHF,TGTGCCAGCAACCTACTTCAGACGAATCAGCCCCAGCATTTT
NA,NA,TRBJ1-1,TRBV18,CASYPGDRNTEAFF,TGTGCCAGCTATCCAGGTGACCGGAACACTGAAGCTTTCTTT
TRBD2,many,TRBJ2-5,TRBV9,CASSLSGVGETQYF,TGTGCCAGCAGCCTGAGCGGGGTGGGGGAGACCCAGTACTTC
NA,many,TRBJ2-3,TRBV4-1,CASSQEGFDTDTQYF,TGCGCCAGCAGCCAAGAAGGGTTTGATACAGATACGCAGTATTTT
TRBD1,many,TRBJ1-6,TRBV5-6,CASSLTDRNSPLHF,TGTGCCAGCAGCTTGACGGACAGGAATTCACCCCTCCACTTT